This TCR beta chain is from a study of Graves' ophthalmopathy and Graves' hyperthyroidism. Overall study findings and caveats: Blood shared most expanded thyroid clonotypes above 0.001 frequency.

This CDR3 contains 17 residues. Germline V lookup: CDR1 SGHDN, CDR2 FVKESK. Trimming removed 3 bases from V and 2 bases from J, with 19 bases in between. This clonotype was counted only a few times. Its target is not known. The authors amplified TCR beta CDR3 regions from RNA transcripts. HTBI primers were used in a first-round RT-PCR, which preceded a second-round multiplex PCR. TCRdb reanalysed the multiplex PCR reads using MiXCR and keeps one entry per CDR3 protein. The top ten clones hold about 2.4% of a sample with a few hundred thousand distinct CDR3 sequences, 15% to 20% of them seen once. Where ophthalmopathy was absent within 18 months of follow-up, hyperthyroidism was stable. Certain patients, namely those with other autoimmune diseases, uncontrolled infections, pregnancy or lactation, were excluded. A diagnosis was made from clinical symptoms together with serum thyroxine, TRAb, thyroid ultrasound and orbital computed tomography.

This clonotype was obtained from an adult woman with stable Graves' hyperthyroidism. Sequenced sample: peripheral blood. This chain uses TRBV14 with TRBJ2-5; a weak D match, TRBD2 (6 bases). The CDR3 protein is CASSQSGGKGEQETQYF. The DNA for the CDR3 is TGTGCCAGCAGCCAGTCCGGGGGTAAAGGAGAACAAGAGACCCAGTACTTC.